Listed below are T cell receptor beta chains from one sample, sequenced in a study of shared clonotypes between healthy human individuals. Clones were sequenced by immunoSEQ multiplex PCR, and TCRdb holds only the in-frame ones, with some missing. The data contain approximately 720,000 clones, 90% to 95% of them seen just once; the ten biggest clones take up approximately 24%. Source material: naive CD8+ T cells sorted from blood. These TCRs come from a man younger than 40 in good health. CDR3s include the opening cysteine and the closing phenylalanine or tryptophan. D genes are given only for firm matches. Not all rows give a size; the values are once, few, many and, for expanded clones, a class.

len: 16; v_gene: TRBV9; j_gene: TRBJ2-3; abundance: .; d_gene: .; CDR3nt: TGTGCCAGCAGCGTAGATGAGGGGATGCGGGCAGATACGCAGTATTTT; CDR3aa: CASSVDEGMRADTQYF
len: 14; v_gene: TRBV27; j_gene: TRBJ2-7; abundance: .; d_gene: .; CDR3nt: TGTGCCAGCAGTTTAGCCAGTGGGCCTGTTGAGCAGTACTTC; CDR3aa: CASSLASGPVEQYF
len: 14; v_gene: TRBV27; j_gene: TRBJ2-7; abundance: .; d_gene: .; CDR3nt: TGTGCCAGCAGTTTAGGGCACCCCACCTACGAGCAGTACTTC; CDR3aa: CASSLGHPTYEQYF
len: 13; v_gene: TRBV29-1; j_gene: TRBJ2-7; abundance: .; d_gene: .; CDR3nt: TGCAGCGTTGGACTAGGGAACTCCTACGAGCAGTACTTC; CDR3aa: CSVGLGNSYEQYF
len: 16; v_gene: TRBV19; j_gene: TRBJ2-3; abundance: .; d_gene: TRBD2; CDR3nt: TGTGCCAGTAGTCCAGGGAGCGGGAGACACACAGATACGCAGTATTTT; CDR3aa: CASSPGSGRHTDTQYF
len: 17; v_gene: TRBV27; j_gene: TRBJ2-7; abundance: .; d_gene: TRBD2; CDR3nt: TGTGCCAGCAGTTTCACGACTAGCGGGAGCGGGCCCTACGAGCAGTACTTC; CDR3aa: CASSFTTSGSGPYEQYF
len: 16; v_gene: TRBV9; j_gene: TRBJ2-1; abundance: .; d_gene: TRBD2; CDR3nt: TGTGCCAGCGTACCTCATAGCGGGGAGAACTACAATGAGCAGTTCTTC; CDR3aa: CASVPHSGENYNEQFF
len: 14; v_gene: TRBV7-3; j_gene: TRBJ2-3; abundance: .; d_gene: TRBD2; CDR3nt: TGTGCCAGCAGCGCTAGCGGCCCCACAGATACGCAGTATTTT; CDR3aa: CASSASGPTDTQYF
len: 16; v_gene: TRBV5-1; j_gene: TRBJ2-2; abundance: .; d_gene: .; CDR3nt: TGCGCCAGCACGGGGAGCACGTTACTTGAGGTGGGGGAGCTGTTTTTT; CDR3aa: CASTGSTLLEVGELFF
len: 12; v_gene: TRBV28; j_gene: TRBJ2-7; abundance: few; d_gene: .; CDR3nt: TGTGCCAGCAGTGGGCCTTATTACGAGCAGTACTTC; CDR3aa: CASSGPYYEQYF
len: 13; v_gene: TRBV18; j_gene: TRBJ1-1; abundance: .; d_gene: .; CDR3nt: TGTGCCAGCTCTGGATTTGACGACTTTGAAGCTTTCTTT; CDR3aa: CASSGFDDFEAFF
len: 16; v_gene: TRBV10-3; j_gene: TRBJ2-2; abundance: .; d_gene: TRBD1; CDR3nt: TGTGCCATCAGTGACCCGGGACAGGGGATAACCGGGGAGCTGTTTTTT; CDR3aa: CAISDPGQGITGELFF
len: 14; v_gene: TRBV4-1; j_gene: TRBJ2-7; abundance: .; d_gene: .; CDR3nt: TGCGCCAGCAGCCAGGAAGCTGTGCCTTACGAGCAGTACTTC; CDR3aa: CASSQEAVPYEQYF
len: 12; v_gene: TRBV30; j_gene: TRBJ2-7; abundance: .; d_gene: .; CDR3nt: TGTGCCTGGAGCACAGGTCTCTACGAGCAGTACTTC; CDR3aa: CAWSTGLYEQYF
len: 15; v_gene: TRBV28; j_gene: TRBJ2-5; abundance: .; d_gene: TRBD1; CDR3nt: TGTGCCAGCAGTTTATCCCCCACAGGGGTAGAGACCCAGTACTTC; CDR3aa: CASSLSPTGVETQYF
len: 13; v_gene: TRBV28; j_gene: TRBJ2-5; abundance: .; d_gene: .; CDR3nt: TGTGCCAGCGGTATGGGGGGGCGAGAGACCCAGTACTTC; CDR3aa: CASGMGGRETQYF
len: 17; v_gene: TRBV11-2; j_gene: TRBJ2-3; abundance: .; d_gene: TRBD1; CDR3nt: TGTGCCAGCAGCTTAGGGAGACAGGGGCCTGCCAAAGATACGCAGTATTTT; CDR3aa: CASSLGRQGPAKDTQYF
len: 13; v_gene: TRBV7-9; j_gene: TRBJ1-2; abundance: .; d_gene: TRBD1; CDR3nt: TGTGCCAGCAGCCGACAGGGGCTCTATGGCTACACCTTC; CDR3aa: CASSRQGLYGYTF
len: 15; v_gene: TRBV25-1; j_gene: TRBJ2-2; abundance: .; d_gene: TRBD2; CDR3nt: TGTGCCAGCAGTGAATTGGGACTAGCGGGAGAGATTCTGTTTTTT; CDR3aa: CASSELGLAGEILFF
len: 14; v_gene: TRBV4-3; j_gene: TRBJ2-4; abundance: .; d_gene: .; CDR3nt: TGCGCCAGCAGCCAAGATTCGGTTGATATCATTCAGTACTTC; CDR3aa: CASSQDSVDIIQYF
len: 16; v_gene: TRBV7-7; j_gene: TRBJ2-3; abundance: .; d_gene: .; CDR3nt: TGTGCTAGCAGCTTGATTTGGGACCAAGGTCGGGCTACGCAGTATTTT; CDR3aa: CASSLIWDQGRATQYF
len: 15; v_gene: TRBV7-9; j_gene: TRBJ2-1; abundance: .; d_gene: .; CDR3nt: TGTGCCAGCAGTCCCAAGGGGGTGGGGGCCCGACAGCAGTTCTTC; CDR3aa: CASSPKGVGARQQFF
len: 15; v_gene: TRBV6-1; j_gene: TRBJ2-7; abundance: once; d_gene: TRBD1; CDR3nt: TGTGCCAGCAGTGAAGACGCAGGGGGAGCCTACGAGCAGTACTTC; CDR3aa: CASSEDAGGAYEQYF
len: 17; v_gene: TRBV7-9; j_gene: TRBJ2-3; abundance: .; d_gene: .; CDR3nt: TGTGCCAGCAGCCTACCCTTTGGGGGAGCGATCGTAGATACGCAGTATTTT; CDR3aa: CASSLPFGGAIVDTQYF
len: 13; v_gene: TRBV27; j_gene: TRBJ1-2; abundance: once; d_gene: .; CDR3nt: TGTGCCAGCAGTTTATCGTTACACTATGGCTACACCTTC; CDR3aa: CASSLSLHYGYTF
len: 19; v_gene: TRBV27; j_gene: TRBJ2-3; abundance: .; d_gene: TRBD1; CDR3nt: TGTGCCAGCAGCCCCGGGACAGCGAACCTAGCATTCCCCACAGATACGCAGTATTTT; CDR3aa: CASSPGTANLAFPTDTQYF
len: 14; v_gene: TRBV10-1; j_gene: TRBJ1-5; abundance: few; d_gene: TRBD1; CDR3nt: TGCGCCAGCAGCCCGGACAGGGTGGATCAGCCCCAGCATTTT; CDR3aa: CASSPDRVDQPQHF
len: 12; v_gene: TRBV29-1; j_gene: TRBJ2-2; abundance: .; d_gene: .; CDR3nt: TGCAGCGTTGAAGACATGGACGGGGAGCTGTTTTTT; CDR3aa: CSVEDMDGELFF
len: 14; v_gene: TRBV6-1; j_gene: TRBJ2-5; abundance: once; d_gene: .; CDR3nt: TGTGCCAGCAGTGAATTGGGGGCGCGGGAGACCCAGTACTTC; CDR3aa: CASSELGARETQYF
len: 15; v_gene: TRBV19; j_gene: TRBJ2-3; abundance: many; d_gene: TRBD1; CDR3nt: TGTGCCAGTAGCCGGGACAGGACCCACGAAGATACGCAGTATTTT; CDR3aa: CASSRDRTHEDTQYF
len: 15; v_gene: TRBV19; j_gene: TRBJ2-1; abundance: .; d_gene: .; CDR3nt: TGTGCCAGTAGACCAGCGGTAAGCTCCTACAATGAGCAGTTCTTC; CDR3aa: CASRPAVSSYNEQFF
len: 15; v_gene: TRBV7-7; j_gene: TRBJ2-5; abundance: once; d_gene: TRBD2; CDR3nt: TGTGCCAGCAGCTTAGGTAGCGGGAGCAGGGAGACCCAGTACTTC; CDR3aa: CASSLGSGSRETQYF
len: 14; v_gene: TRBV9; j_gene: TRBJ2-7; abundance: .; d_gene: .; CDR3nt: TGTGCCAGCAGCGTAGGGGCCCTCGTCGACGAGCAGTACTTC; CDR3aa: CASSVGALVDEQYF
len: 15; v_gene: TRBV5-1; j_gene: TRBJ2-2; abundance: .; d_gene: .; CDR3nt: TGCGCCAGCAGCTTGGTTTGGGAGAACACCGGGGAGCTGTTTTTT; CDR3aa: CASSLVWENTGELFF
len: 14; v_gene: TRBV19; j_gene: TRBJ2-7; abundance: .; d_gene: .; CDR3nt: TGTGCCAGTAGTTTGGCAGATTTCTCCTACGAGCAGTACTTC; CDR3aa: CASSLADFSYEQYF
len: 16; v_gene: TRBV21-1; j_gene: TRBJ1-5; abundance: .; d_gene: .; CDR3nt: TGTGCCAGCACCCAACCCGGGACAGGGGGTAATCAGCCCCAGCATTTT; CDR3aa: CASTQPGTGGNQPQHF